One and the same sample provided the 28 T cell receptor beta chains below, sequenced in a study of CD8+CD57+ T cells in acquired aplastic anemia. CDR3 and TCR beta VDJ profiling relied on genomic DNA as the template. TCRdb analysed the reads with MiXCR anew, one entry per CDR3 protein. Here the sample spans 150,000 to 200,000 distinct CDR3 sequences, around 40% being singletons. The specimen sequenced was sorted CD4+, CD8+, or CD8+CD57+ T cells (not recorded which) from PBMCs. Source of these receptors: a human donor in good health.

This clonotype was detected only a few times. The chain recombines TRBV2 with TRBJ2-3, with 8 bases matching TRBD1. The germline gives CDR1 SNHLY, CDR2 FYNNEI. This CDR3 is 15 amino acids long. J lost 4 bases, V lost 7 bases, and 10 bases had no gene match. The CDR3 loop is CASTTARTGSDTQYF. The CDR3 DNA reads TGTGCCAGCACCACGGCTCGGACAGGGTCAGATACGCAGTATTTT.

Here the CDR3 reads CASSRQGGDTEAFF. The CDR3 DNA is TGTGCCAGCAGTCGACAGGGGGGGGACACTGAAGCTTTCTTT. The rearrangement links TRBV6-1 to TRBJ1-1, with 9 bases aligning to TRBD1. The length of the CDR3 is 14 residues. Germline loops: CDR1 MNHNS, CDR2 SASEGT. J lost 3 bases, V lost 5 bases, and 4 bases had no gene match.

The table lists this clonotype with many counts. V and J are TRBV6-6 and TRBJ2-7; D unclear. The ends were cut back, 0 bases at V and 4 bases at J, with 16 bases in the middle. CDR1 MNHNY and CDR2 SVGAGI come from the germline V gene (reference sequence). The CDR3 contains 16 residues. CDR3 coding DNA: TGTGCCAGCAGTTACTCGCGGTCCAGCGAGTGGTACGAGCAGTACTTC. Encoded protein: CASSYSRSSEWYEQYF.

The chain recombines TRBV20-1 with TRBJ1-5, with TRBD1 as a possible D gene (5 bases). Germline V lookup: CDR1 DFQATT, CDR2 SNEGSKA (reference sequence). With 3 bases removed from V and 0 bases from J, the gap between germline ends came to 15 bases. The CDR3 contains 16 residues. CDR3 region: CSARLGGDYSNQPQHF. The CDR3 DNA reads TGCAGTGCTAGGTTAGGAGGGGATTATAGCAATCAGCCCCAGCATTTT.

This clonotype was seen at least ten times. The rearrangement links TRBV7-9 to TRBJ2-5, with 9 bases that match TRBD1. This CDR3 is built from 18 residues. The V segment lost 8 bases and the J segment 2 bases; nucleotides outside the gene matches: 18. Per the germline V gene, CDR1 is SEHNR and CDR2 is FQNEAQ (reference sequence). The CDR3 bases are TGTGCCAGCGGACGGGACAGGGTCCGCTTAGGGCAACAAGAGACCCAGTACTTC. It codes for CASGRDRVRLGQQETQYF.

The genes are TRBV20-1 and TRBJ2-5, with TRBD1 identical over 7 bases. Trimming took 5 bases from V and 5 from J; bases not matched to a gene: 8. The CDR3 runs to 13 residues. The germline CDR1 and CDR2 sequences are DFQATT and SNEGSKA (reference sequence). The CDR3 loop is CSAPGGAVETQYF. CDR3 DNA: TGCAGTGCTCCAGGGGGTGCTGTGGAGACCCAGTACTTC.

This clonotype has at least ten counts. The rearrangement uses TRBV12-3 or TRBV12-4 and TRBJ1-5; D uncertain. V was pared by 1 base and J by 1 base, with 8 bases between. CDR3 size: 15 residues. CDR3 loop: CASSLGSGSNQPQHF. DNA of the CDR3: TGTGCCAGCAGTTTAGGGTCGGGCAGCAATCAGCCCCAGCATTTT.

The CDR3 spells CASTPTGGHGNTIYF. In DNA, the CDR3 is TGTGCCAGCACCCCGACAGGGGGTCACGGAAACACCATATATTTT. The gene calls are TRBV5-4 and TRBJ1-3; 9 nucleotides agree with TRBD1. This CDR3 is 15 amino acids long. The germline V gene has CDR1 SGHNT and CDR2 YYREEE (reference sequence). Unmatched junction bases numbered 8, after V lost 6 bases and J lost 4 bases.

This clonotype has a count of ten or more. This rearrangement joins TRBV7-9 to TRBJ1-3; D not resolved. CDR3 length: 13 residues. Trimming left V 5 bases short and J 4 bases short, with 9 bases between. Looked up from germline, CDR1 is SEHNR and CDR2 is FQNEAQ (reference sequence). The CDR3 DNA is TGTGCCAGCAGCCGGTCGACAGGAAACACCATATATTTT. This sequence encodes CASSRSTGNTIYF.

The chain has TRBV19 and TRBJ1-6; 8 bases map to TRBD1. V lost 9 bases to trimming and J lost 7 bases; unmatched junction nucleotides: 8. The germline CDR1 and CDR2 sequences are LNHDA and SQIVND (reference sequence). The CDR3 runs 14 residues. CDR3 residues: CASSRTGTNSPLHF. CDR3 in DNA: TGTGCCAGCAGCCGGACAGGGACCAATTCACCCCTCCACTTT.

Here the CDR3 DNA reads TGTGCCAGCAGAATTACAGACAGCAGCAATCAGCCCCAGCATTTT. Protein: CASRITDSSNQPQHF. The chain couples TRBV6-1 to TRBJ1-5; tentative D call: TRBD1 (5 bases). CDR1 is MNHNS, CDR2 SASEGT, per germline. V lost 6 bases and J lost 1, with 13 bases in between. The CDR3 totals 15 residues.

This clonotype was detected only a few times. The chain uses TRBV28 and TRBJ1-4, with TRBD1 matching over 8 bases. In germline, CDR1 is MDHEN, CDR2 SYDVKM. Trimming at V came to 6 bases and at J to 7 bases, leaving 16 bases not matched to a gene. This CDR3 has 17 amino acids. This CDR3 reads CASRPSGQGLRGEKLFF. Written as DNA, the CDR3 is TGTGCCAGCAGGCCCTCCGGACAGGGATTAAGAGGTGAAAAACTGTTTTTT.

The chain carries TRBV11-2 and TRBJ1-6, with unresolved D. V was trimmed by 1 base and J by 3 bases, leaving 7 bases between them. There are 15 residues in the CDR3. Germline V gene lookup returns CDR1 SGHAT and CDR2 FQNNGV. CDR3 sequence: CASSLVMDYNSPLHF. DNA of the CDR3: TGTGCCAGCAGCTTAGTCATGGACTATAATTCACCCCTCCACTTT.

This clonotype was counted between two and nine times. The rearrangement uses TRBV27 and TRBJ2-5; perhaps TRBD1 as D (5 bases). V was cut by 2 bases and J by 1 base, with 11 bases left in between. The germline gives CDR1 MNHEY, CDR2 SMNVEV (reference sequence). CDR3 length: 15 residues. CDR3 coding DNA: TGTGCCAGCAGTTTAGGGTCAGGGCCCCAAGAGACCCAGTACTTC. It yields the protein CASSLGSGPQETQYF.

The J gene is TRBJ1-5, the V gene TRBV10-3; TRBD1 agrees at 7 bases. Trimming cost V 10 bases and J 5 bases; bases outside gene matches: 11. The germline V gene has CDR1 ENHRY and CDR2 SYGVKD. The length of the CDR3 is 14 residues. The CDR3 reads CASRTGDEDQPQHF. CDR3 DNA: TGTGCCAGCAGGACAGGAGACGAGGATCAGCCCCAGCATTTT.

Only one count was recorded for this clonotype. The chain has TRBV29-1 and TRBJ1-6; a possible D gene is TRBD1 (6 bases). V gave up 5 bases and J gave up 7 bases, with 12 bases separating them. Germline V gene lookup returns CDR1 SQVTM and CDR2 ANQGSEA. The CDR3 has 13 amino acids. CDR3 bases: TGCAGCGTTCTGCCGGGGGCAAATTCACCCCTCCACTTT. Its protein is CSVLPGANSPLHF. Variable domain in full (rest from reference TRBV29-1 and TRBJ1-6): SAVISQKPSRDICQRGTSLTIQCQVDSQVTMMFWYRQQPGQSLTLIATANQGSEATYESGFVIDKFPISRPNLTFSTLTVSNMSPEDSSIYLCSVLPGANSPLHFGNGTRLTVT.

V is TRBV7-2 and J is TRBJ2-7, with D perhaps matching TRBD1 (8 bases). CDR3 length: 14 amino acids. The germline CDR1 and CDR2 sequences are SGHTA and FQGNSA. V shed 1 base and J shed 6 bases, with 13 bases lying between them. CDR3 protein: CASSLDRGGLEQYF. In DNA, the CDR3 is TGTGCCAGCAGCTTAGACAGGGGGGGCCTCGAGCAGTACTTC.

Comment on this clonotype: This may stem from a read error, because a much larger clone lies one nucleotide away. The chain links TRBV12-3 or TRBV12-4 to TRBJ2-3, with D possibly being TRBD1 (6 bases). CDR3 length: 15 amino acids. The ends were cut back, 7 bases at V and 8 bases at J, with 22 bases in the middle. CDR3 loop: CASTAPLGGPGTQYF. In nucleotides, the CDR3 is TGTGCCAGCACTGCCCCTTTAGGGGGACCAGGTACGCAGTATTTT.

A note on this clonotype: Just one base apart from a much larger clone, this may be a read error. The chain carries TRBV11-3 and TRBJ2-7; D is ambiguous. CDR1 SGHNT and CDR2 YENEEA come from the germline V gene. The CDR3 is made up of 15 amino acids. The CDR3 coding sequence is TGTGCCAGCAGCCTAGGCTTGCAGGTAAACGACGAGCGGTACTTC. It encodes CASSLGLQVNDERYF.

This clonotype appeared a few times. The rearrangement links TRBV6-1 to TRBJ1-1, with D maybe TRBD1 (6 bases). V was trimmed by 6 bases and J by 3 bases, leaving 11 bases between them. From germline, CDR1 is MNHNS and CDR2 SASEGT. The CDR3 is made up of 13 amino acids. CDR3 loop: CASSGGAYTEAFF. The DNA for the CDR3 is TGTGCCAGCAGCGGGGGCGCTTACACTGAAGCTTTCTTT.

The J gene is TRBJ2-2, the V gene TRBV6-4; D is uncertain. The CDR3 spans 14 residues. The germline CDR1 and CDR2 sequences are MRHNA and SNTAGT. The ends were cut back, 11 bases at V and 1 base at J, with 14 bases in the middle. The CDR3 spells CASQQTGNTGELFF. CDR3 nucleotides: TGTGCCTCTCAGCAAACGGGGAACACCGGGGAGCTGTTTTTT.

This clonotype has at least ten counts. The gene calls are TRBV12-3 or TRBV12-4 and TRBJ2-5; D unclear. CDR3 size: 12 residues. Trimming pared 2 bases from V and 4 bases from J, leaving 5 bases between. CDR3 residues: CASSLSRETQYF. The CDR3 DNA sequence: TGTGCCAGCAGTTTATCCCGAGAGACCCAGTACTTC.

This clonotype was seen a few times. This chain connects TRBV30 to TRBJ1-5; TRBD1 is a possible D gene (5 bases). The CDR3 covers 13 residues. Germline-derived CDR1 and CDR2 are GTSNPN and SVGIG (reference sequence). V was pared by 1 base and J by 4 bases, with 8 bases between. The CDR3 spells CAWSAGPNQPQHF. The CDR3, as DNA: TGTGCCTGGAGTGCGGGGCCTAATCAGCCCCAGCATTTT.

The genes are TRBV19 and TRBJ1-1; D remains ambiguous. The CDR3 sequence is 12 residues long. Trimming pared 3 bases from V and 6 bases from J, leaving 8 bases between. The germline CDR1 and CDR2 sequences are LNHDA and SQIVND (reference sequence). The DNA for the CDR3 is TGTGCCAGTAGTATTGCAGAGGCTGAAGCTTTCTTT. Its translation is CASSIAEAEAFF.

The V and J genes are TRBV6-1 and TRBJ2-1, with 9 bases matching TRBD1. The ends lost 4 bases at V and 7 bases at J; junction bases unmatched: 11. The CDR3 runs 16 residues. Germline V gives CDR1 MNHNS, CDR2 SASEGT. The CDR3 sequence is CASSVLTGTGSNEQFF. The CDR3 DNA sequence: TGTGCCAGCAGTGTCCTAACCGGGACAGGGAGTAATGAGCAGTTCTTC.

This clonotype was recorded many times. V is TRBV9 and J is TRBJ2-3; unclear D gene. Trimming took off 0 bases at V and 2 bases at J, with 7 bases between the two ends. Germline loops: CDR1 SGDLS, CDR2 YYNGEE. This CDR3 comprises 14 residues. CDR3 amino acids: CASSVEPFTDTQYF. CDR3 in DNA: TGTGCCAGCAGCGTAGAACCGTTCACAGATACGCAGTATTTT.

In its sample, this clonotype was seen many times. This chain connects TRBV19 to TRBJ2-3; 9 bases agree with TRBD2. Germline assignment: CDR1 LNHDA and CDR2 SQIVND (reference sequence). This CDR3 is built from 14 residues. After removal of 5 bases from V and 1 base from J, the junction contained 1 base not matched to a gene. CDR3 in DNA: TGTGCCAGTAGTTTAGCGGGGGGCACAGATACGCAGTATTTT. Translating it yields CASSLAGGTDTQYF.

There are many counts of this clonotype. This chain joins TRBV12-5 and TRBJ1-3; a possible D gene is TRBD1 (6 bases). Trimming left V 4 bases short and J 3 bases short, with 10 bases between. Per the germline V gene, CDR1 is LGHNT and CDR2 is FRNRAP. This CDR3 region has 14 residues. CDR3 sequence: CASGSSGDGNTIYF. Here the CDR3 DNA reads TGTGCTAGTGGTTCCTCAGGGGATGGAAACACCATATATTTT.